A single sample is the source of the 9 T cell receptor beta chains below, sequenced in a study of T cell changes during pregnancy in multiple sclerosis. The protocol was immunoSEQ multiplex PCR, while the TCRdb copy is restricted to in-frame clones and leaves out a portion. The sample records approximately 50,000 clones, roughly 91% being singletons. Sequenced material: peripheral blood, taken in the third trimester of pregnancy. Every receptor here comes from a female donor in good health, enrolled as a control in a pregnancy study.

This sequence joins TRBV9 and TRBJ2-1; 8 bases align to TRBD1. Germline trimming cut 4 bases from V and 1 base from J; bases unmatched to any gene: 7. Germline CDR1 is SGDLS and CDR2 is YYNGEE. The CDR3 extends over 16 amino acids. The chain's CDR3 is CASSILRQGSYNEQFF. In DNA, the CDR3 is TGTGCCAGCAGCATACTCCGACAGGGGTCCTACAATGAGCAGTTCTTC.

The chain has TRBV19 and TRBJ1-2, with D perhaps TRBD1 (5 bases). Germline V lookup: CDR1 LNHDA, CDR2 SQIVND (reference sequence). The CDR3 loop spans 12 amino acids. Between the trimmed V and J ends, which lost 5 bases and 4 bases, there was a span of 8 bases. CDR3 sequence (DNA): TGTGCCAGTAGTGCAGGGCCCTATGGCTACACCTTC. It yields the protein CASSAGPYGYTF.

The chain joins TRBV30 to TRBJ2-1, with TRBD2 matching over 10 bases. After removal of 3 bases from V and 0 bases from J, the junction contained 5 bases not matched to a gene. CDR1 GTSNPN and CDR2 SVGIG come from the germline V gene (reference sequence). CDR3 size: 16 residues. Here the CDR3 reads CAWSGLAVDSYNEQFF. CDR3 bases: TGTGCCTGGAGCGGACTAGCGGTAGACTCCTACAATGAGCAGTTCTTC. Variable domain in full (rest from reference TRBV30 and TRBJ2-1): SQTIHQWPATLVQPVGSPLSLECTVEGTSNPNLYWYRQAAGRGLQLLFYSVGIGQISSEVPQNLSASRPQDRQFILSSKKLLLSDSGFYLCAWSGLAVDSYNEQFFGPGTRLTVL.

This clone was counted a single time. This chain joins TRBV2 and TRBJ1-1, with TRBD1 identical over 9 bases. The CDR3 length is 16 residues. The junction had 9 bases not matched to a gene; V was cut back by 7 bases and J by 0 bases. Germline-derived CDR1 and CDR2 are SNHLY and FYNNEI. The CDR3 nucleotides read TGTGCCAGCATCCGGGACAGGGCAAAGGTGAACACTGAAGCTTTCTTT. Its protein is CASIRDRAKVNTEAFF.

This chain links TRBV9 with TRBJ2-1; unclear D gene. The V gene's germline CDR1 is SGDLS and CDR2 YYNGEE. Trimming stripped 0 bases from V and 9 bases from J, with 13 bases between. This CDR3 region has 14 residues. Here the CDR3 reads CASSVVGSSIEQFF. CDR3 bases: TGTGCCAGCAGCGTAGTAGGTAGCTCCATTGAGCAGTTCTTC.

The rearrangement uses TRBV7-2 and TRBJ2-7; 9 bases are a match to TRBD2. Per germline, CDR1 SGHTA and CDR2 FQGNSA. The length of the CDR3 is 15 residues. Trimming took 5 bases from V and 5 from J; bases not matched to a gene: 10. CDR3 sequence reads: CASSQLPSSGDEQYF. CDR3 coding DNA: TGTGCCAGCAGCCAACTCCCTTCTAGCGGGGACGAGCAGTACTTC. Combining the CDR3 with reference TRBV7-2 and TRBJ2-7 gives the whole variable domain GAGVSQSPSNKVTEKGKDVELRCDPISGHTALYWYRQSLGQGLEFLIYFQGNSAPDKSGLPSDRFSAERTGGSVSTLTIQRTQQEDSAVYLCASSQLPSSGDEQYFGPGTRLTVT.

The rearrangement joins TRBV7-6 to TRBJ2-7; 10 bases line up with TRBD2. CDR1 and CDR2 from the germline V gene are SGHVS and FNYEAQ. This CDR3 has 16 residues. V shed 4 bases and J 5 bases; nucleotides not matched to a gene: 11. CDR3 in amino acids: CASSSTEASGSHEQYF. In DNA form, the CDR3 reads TGTGCCAGCAGCTCTACAGAGGCTAGCGGGAGCCACGAGCAGTACTTC.

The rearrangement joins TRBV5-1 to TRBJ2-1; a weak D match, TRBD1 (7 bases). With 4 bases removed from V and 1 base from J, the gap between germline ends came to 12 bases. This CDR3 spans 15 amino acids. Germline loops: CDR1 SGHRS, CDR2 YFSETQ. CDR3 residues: CASSLSGGSYNEQFF. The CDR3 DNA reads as TGCGCCAGCAGCCTCTCAGGGGGGTCCTACAATGAGCAGTTCTTC.

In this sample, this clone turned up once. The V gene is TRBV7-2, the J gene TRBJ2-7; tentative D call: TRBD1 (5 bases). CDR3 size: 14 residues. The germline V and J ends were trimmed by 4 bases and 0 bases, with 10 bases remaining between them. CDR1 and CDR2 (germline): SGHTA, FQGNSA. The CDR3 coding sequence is TGTGCCAGCAGCTACGACAGAGACTCCTACGAGCAGTACTTC. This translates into CASSYDRDSYEQYF.